The 20 T cell receptor beta chains below all came from one sample that was sequenced in a study of Ad26.COV2.S vaccination and SARS-CoV-2 variants. Treatment of the sample: around 19 received Ad26.COV2.S at low or high dose, single or two shots; roughly five received placebo; per-sample allocation not given. On day 63 after the first injection, vaccine and placebo recipients gave samples. The table came from immunoSEQ multiplex PCR; TCRdb's copy has only in-frame clones and leaves some out. The sample shows approximately 500,000 clones, around 90% of them seen only once. The source material was peripheral blood, sampled in a trial of Ad26.COV2.S vaccine versus placebo. All receptors derive from a person between 18 and 59 years old who received the Ad26.COV2.S COVID-19 vaccine or a placebo.

The chain joins TRBV9 to TRBJ1-5; D is unclear. This CDR3 is built from 15 residues. Germline assignment: CDR1 SGDLS and CDR2 YYNGEE. V lost 4 bases, J lost 1 base, and 12 bases lay in between. CDR3 in amino acids: CASSPGPPSNQPQHF. The CDR3 coding sequence is TGTGCCAGCAGCCCCGGACCGCCAAGCAATCAGCCCCAGCATTTT.

The gene calls are TRBV28 and TRBJ2-7; 11 nucleotides line up with TRBD1. Germline CDR1 MDHEN, CDR2 SYDVKM. The CDR3 length is 15 residues. The V gene end was trimmed by 6 bases and the J gene end by 4 bases; junction bases not matched to a gene: 8. CDR3 coding DNA: TGTGCCAGCAGGCTAACCGGGACAGGGGGTTACGAGCAGTACTTC. Translating gives CASRLTGTGGYEQYF.

This clone occurred a few times. Other DNA sequences in the sample encode the same CDR3. This rearrangement joins TRBV30 to TRBJ2-7; D is undetermined. CDR1 and CDR2 from the germline V gene are GTSNPN and SVGIG (reference sequence). Trimming pared 4 bases from V and 0 bases from J, leaving 4 bases between. The CDR3 is 11 residues long. DNA of the CDR3: TGTGCCTGGACCAGCTCCTACGAGCAGTACTTC. Its translation: CAWTSSYEQYF.

The chain is built from TRBV12-3 or TRBV12-4 and TRBJ1-6, with 10 bases lining up with TRBD1. The CDR3 totals 13 residues. J gave up 7 bases and V 6 bases, and 0 bases lay outside the gene matches. The CDR3 DNA follows: TGTGCCAGCAGGGGACAGGGGAATTCACCCCTCCACTTT. Its translation: CASRGQGNSPLHF.

The table lists this clone with a count of one. The rearrangement uses TRBV16 and TRBJ2-2; D is ambiguous. The CDR3 covers 12 residues. V shed 7 bases and J shed 0 bases, with 3 bases lying between them. Germline V CDR1 and CDR2: KGHSY, FQNENV. The CDR3 DNA is TGTGCCAGCACGTCGAACACCGGGGAGCTGTTTTTT. Residues: CASTSNTGELFF.

This clone was recorded a few times. The J gene is TRBJ2-7, the V gene TRBV7-2; either TRBD1 or TRBD2 may fit D (5 bases each). The CDR3 contains 14 residues. The ends were cut back, 5 bases at V and 3 bases at J, with 14 bases in the middle. Germline CDR1 reads SGHTA; CDR2 reads FQGNSA. Here the CDR3 DNA reads TGTGCCAGCAGCACCGGGACGGTAAGCTACGAGCAGTACTTC. This codes for CASSTGTVSYEQYF.

The genes are TRBV9 and TRBJ2-7; TRBD1 matches 11 bases. This CDR3 has 15 amino acids. Trimming took 4 bases from V and 0 from J; bases not matched to a gene: 3. CDR1 SGDLS and CDR2 YYNGEE come from the germline V gene. The CDR3 DNA reads TGTGCCAGCAGCCCCGGACAGGGGGCCTCCTACGAGCAGTACTTC. Translated, it gives CASSPGQGASYEQYF. Together with reference TRBV9 and TRBJ2-7, the CDR3 gives the full variable domain: DSGVTQTPKHLITATGQRVTLRCSPRSGDLSVYWYQQSLDQGLQFLIQYYNGEERAKGNILERFSAQQFPDLHSELNLSSLELGDSALYFCASSPGQGASYEQYFGPGTRLTVT.

This clone has more than one count but fewer than ten. V usage is TRBV5-6 and J usage is TRBJ2-1; 7 positions match TRBD2. The trim removed 2 bases at V and 14 bases at J, leaving 7 bases unmatched. This CDR3 spans 12 amino acids. From germline, CDR1 is SGHDT and CDR2 YYEEEE. This CDR3 reads CASSFPGGVEFF. The CDR3 nucleotides read TGTGCCAGCAGCTTTCCGGGAGGCGTTGAGTTCTTC.

Written as DNA, the CDR3 is TGTGCCAGCAGCCAATGGCAGGAAAATTCACCCCTCCACTTT. Protein sequence: CASSQWQENSPLHF. The chain carries TRBV3-1 (or the pseudogene TRBV3-2) and TRBJ1-6; D unclear. The V end was cut by 2 bases, the J end by 7 bases, with 9 bases between. The length of the CDR3 is 14 residues. CDR1 LGHDT and CDR2 YNNKEL come from the germline V gene (reference sequence).

The rearrangement links TRBV19 to TRBJ2-2; tentatively, D is TRBD1 (6 bases). The CDR3 contains 13 residues. From germline, CDR1 is LNHDA and CDR2 SQIVND (reference sequence). Trimming stripped 7 bases from V and 5 bases from J, with 11 bases between. The CDR3 spells CASTVQGTGELFF. CDR3 DNA: TGTGCCAGTACAGTACAGGGAACCGGGGAGCTGTTTTTT.

CDR3 sequence (DNA): TGTGCCAGCAGCGGACAGGGAGGGGAGACCCAGTACTTC. Its protein is CASSGQGGETQYF. This sequence joins TRBV2 and TRBJ2-5; possible D gene TRBD1, 8 bases. Germline V gives CDR1 SNHLY, CDR2 FYNNEI. V was clipped by 6 bases and J by 5 bases, with 13 bases between them. The CDR3 spans 13 residues. Together with reference TRBV2 and TRBJ2-5, the CDR3 gives the full variable domain: EPEVTQTPSHQVTQMGQEVILRCVPISNHLYFYWYRQILGQKVEFLVSFYNNEISEKSEIFDDQFSVERPDGSNFTLKIRSTKLEDSAMYFCASSGQGGETQYFGPGTRLLVL.

The chain is built from TRBV15 and TRBJ2-2, with 11 bases lining up with TRBD2. The V segment lost 5 bases and the J segment 4 bases; nucleotides outside the gene matches: 3. Looked up from germline, CDR1 is LNHNV and CDR2 is YYDKDF (reference sequence). The CDR3 totals 15 residues. The CDR3 DNA reads TGTGCCACCAGCGGGACTAGCGGCACCACCGGGGAGCTGTTTTTT. Translation gives CATSGTSGTTGELFF.

The chain carries TRBV10-3 and TRBJ2-7, with TRBD2 as a possible D gene (5 bases). Trimming took off 7 bases at V and 6 bases at J, with 13 bases between the two ends. Germline values: CDR1 ENHRY, CDR2 SYGVKD. The CDR3 extends over 12 amino acids. CDR3 residues: CAIKSSGSEQYF. CDR3 nucleotide sequence: TGTGCCATCAAGTCTTCGGGGTCCGAGCAGTACTTC.

The chain combines TRBV6-5 with TRBJ2-7, with no clear D. Germline CDR1 MNHEY, CDR2 SVGAGI. Trimming cost V 2 bases and J 0 bases, with 14 bases left between them. This CDR3 region has 16 residues. The CDR3 protein is CASSYNFPASSYEQYF. The CDR3 nucleotides read TGTGCCAGCAGTTACAATTTCCCCGCGAGCTCCTACGAGCAGTACTTC.

The CDR3 region has the DNA TGTGCCAGCAGGGATACCGGGACTAGCGGCGCAGATACGCAGTATTTT. Amino acids: CASRDTGTSGADTQYF. The J gene is TRBJ2-3, the V gene TRBV3-1 (or the pseudogene TRBV3-2); 11 bases fit TRBD2. The CDR3 is 16 amino acids. V lost 6 bases and J lost 4; bases outside the gene matches: 9. Germline values: CDR1 LGHDT, CDR2 YNNKEL (reference sequence).

J is TRBJ2-2 and V is TRBV29-1, with a weak D call TRBD1 (5 bases). The ends were cut back, 7 bases at V and 7 bases at J, with 13 bases in the middle. The CDR3 contains 12 residues. The germline V gene encodes CDR1 SQVTM and CDR2 ANQGSEA. DNA for the CDR3: TGCAGCGGCAGACAGAGGAGCGGGGAGCTGTTTTTT. Its protein product is CSGRQRSGELFF.

The chain has TRBV19 and TRBJ1-2, with 11 bases that match TRBD1. The CDR3 consists of 16 residues. V shed 5 bases and J 8 bases; nucleotides not matched to a gene: 13. CDR1 and CDR2 from the germline V gene are LNHDA and SQIVND (reference sequence). The CDR3 nucleotides are TGTGCCAGTAGTCCAACCCAAATCCGGACAGGGGGCGGCTACACCTTC. It codes for CASSPTQIRTGGGYTF.

The V gene is TRBV2, the J gene TRBJ2-2; perhaps TRBD1 as D (6 bases). This CDR3 comprises 14 residues. Germline V gene data show CDR1 as SNHLY and CDR2 as FYNNEI. Deletions cut 8 bases from V and 4 bases from J, with 14 bases between. The CDR3 bases are TGTGCCAGCTCCGGGACAATCGGCACCGGGGAGCTGTTTTTT. Encoded protein: CASSGTIGTGELFF.

V and J are TRBV10-2 and TRBJ2-7; 9 nucleotides match TRBD2. Germline CDR1 WSHSY, CDR2 SAAADI. Trimming took 5 bases from V and 2 from J; bases not matched to a gene: 7. The CDR3 has 15 residues. CDR3 in DNA: TGCGCCAGCAGTTGGACTAGCGCCTCGACCTACGAGCAGTACTTC. It is translated as CASSWTSASTYEQYF.

This sequence joins TRBV11-3 and TRBJ2-1; 7 bases map to TRBD2. Trimming cost V 5 bases and J 9 bases; bases outside gene matches: 4. CDR3 length equals 12 residues. The germline gives CDR1 SGHNT, CDR2 YENEEA. CDR3 sequence: CASSPGGGEQFF. Written as DNA, the CDR3 is TGTGCCAGCAGCCCGGGAGGTGGTGAGCAGTTCTTC.